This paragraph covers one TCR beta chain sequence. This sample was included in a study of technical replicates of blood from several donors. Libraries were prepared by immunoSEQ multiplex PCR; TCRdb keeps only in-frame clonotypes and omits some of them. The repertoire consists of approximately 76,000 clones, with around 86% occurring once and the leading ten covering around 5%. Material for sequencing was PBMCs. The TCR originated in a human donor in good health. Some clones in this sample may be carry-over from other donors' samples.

CDR3: CASSYRLAGVRDTQYF. The CDR3 DNA is TGTGCCAGCAGCTACCGACTAGCGGGAGTGAGAGATACGCAGTATTTT. This chain links TRBV14 with TRBJ2-3, with 12 bases aligning to TRBD2. The CDR3 is 16 amino acids. Germline CDR1 and CDR2: SGHDN and FVKESK. With 5 bases clipped from V and 5 bases from J, the junction kept 8 bases outside the gene matches.